The 2 T cell receptor beta chains reported below all come from one sample, sequenced in a study of T cell responses to AZD1222 COVID-19 vaccine. Profiled with immunoSEQ multiplex PCR; TCRdb holds only in-frame clones, not every one. The sample records around 100,000 clones, about 95% being singletons. Here the sequenced sample was peripheral blood, taken on day 0 of AZD1222 vaccination. The source of these receptors is an adult in good health.

This clone appeared a single time. The chain couples TRBV20-1 to TRBJ2-2; possible D gene TRBD1, 6 bases. The germline V gene has CDR1 DFQATT and CDR2 SNEGSKA (reference sequence). Trimming stripped 3 bases from V and 1 base from J, with 12 bases between. The CDR3 consists of 15 residues. The CDR3 sequence is CSASGQGLNTGELFF. The CDR3 nucleotides are TGCAGTGCTAGTGGGCAGGGGCTGAACACCGGGGAGCTGTTTTTT.

The chain recombines TRBV30 with TRBJ1-2; tentatively, D is TRBD1 (5 bases). The germline V gene encodes CDR1 GTSNPN and CDR2 SVGIG (reference sequence). Trimming took 5 bases from V and 4 from J, leaving 14 bases between them. There are 13 residues in the CDR3. CDR3 sequence: CAWYRDSGYGYTF. In DNA, the CDR3 is TGTGCCTGGTATCGGGACTCCGGCTATGGCTACACCTTC. Full variable domain (rest looked up from reference TRBV30 and TRBJ1-2): SQTIHQWPATLVQPVGSPLSLECTVEGTSNPNLYWYRQAAGRGLQLLFYSVGIGQISSEVPQNLSASRPQDRQFILSSKKLLLSDSGFYLCAWYRDSGYGYTFGSGTRLTVV.